This TCR beta chain stems from a study of shared clonotypes between healthy human individuals. A note on this clone: Its antigen is unidentified.

Clones were read by immunoSEQ multiplex PCR, and TCRdb kept only the in-frame ones, dropping some. Of about 1,900,000 clones in the sample, about 95% are singletons; the top ten hold 1.2%. Naive CD8 cells, CD45RO-negative and positively selected for CCR7, excluded terminally differentiated effector memory CD45RA+ cells. Broader study findings: Although depth was large, rarefaction showed that sequencing of the sorted subsets was incomplete.

This CDR3 comprises 17 residues. Germline values: CDR1 SGDLS, CDR2 YYNGEE. The V gene end was trimmed by 3 bases and the J gene end by 5 bases; junction bases not matched to a gene: 7. The receptor was isolated from a man aged 18 to 30 in good health. Sequencing used naive CD8+ T cells sorted from blood. The chain carries TRBV9 and TRBJ2-1, with 14 bases fitting TRBD2. CDR3 protein: CASSAGLAGARDNEQFF. The CDR3, as DNA: TGTGCCAGCAGCGCGGGACTAGCGGGAGCGAGGGACAATGAGCAGTTCTTC.